A selection of T cell receptor beta chains follows, all from one sample in a study of T and B cells in COVID-19 patients. TCRdb used MiXCR to reprocess the multiplex PCR reads, holding one entry per CDR3 protein. The data show about 16,000 distinct CDR3 sequences, 27% seen once. The specimen sequenced was blood. These receptors were collected from a human donor who had recovered from COVID-19. The CDR3 runs from the conserved cysteine through the conserved F or W. The order of the fields is V gene, D gene, clone size, CDR3 length, J gene, CDR3 DNA, CDR3 protein. D genes are given only for firm matches. Clone size is stated in some rows and not others, as once, few, many or a class when expanded.

>TRBV6-5|NA|few|11|TRBJ1-2
TGTGCCAGTTACGACGCGAGCGGCTACACCTTC
CASYDASGYTF
>TRBV27|NA|NA|13|TRBJ1-2
TGTGCCAGCAGTCTATCGGCAACGGTGGGCAACACCTTC
CASSLSATVGNTF
>TRBV29-1|NA|medium-sized|13|TRBJ2-1
TGCAGCGTTGAGAGACGCCTCCACAATGAGCAGTTCTTC
CSVERRLHNEQFF
>TRBV10-3|NA|few|14|TRBJ2-6
TGTGCCATCAGTGAGTCCGAAGGTACCAACGTCCTGACTTTC
CAISESEGTNVLTF
>TRBV5-1|NA|NA|13|TRBJ2-3
TGCGCCAGCAGCACCACTTCTTCAGATACGCAGTATTTT
CASSTTSSDTQYF
>TRBV6-4|NA|NA|15|TRBJ2-3
TGTGCCAGCAGTGAAAGCAGGGGCGGGGGAGATACGCAGTATTTT
CASSESRGGGDTQYF
>TRBV24-1|TRBD1|NA|17|TRBJ2-4
TGTGCCACCAGTGGGGACAGGGAAAAACTAGGCCAAAACATTCAGTACTTC
CATSGDREKLGQNIQYF
>TRBV7-2|TRBD1|NA|18|TRBJ2-1
TGTGCCAGCAGCTTAGATCCCGGGACAGGGGGCTCCTACAATGAGCAGTTCTTC
CASSLDPGTGGSYNEQFF
>TRBV12-3/TRBV12-4|NA|NA|15|TRBJ2-1
TGTGCTAGTGGTTTACAGATAAGCTCCTACAATGAGAAGTTCTTC
CASGLQISSYNEKFF
>TRBV7-9|NA|NA|15|TRBJ2-3
TGTGCCAGCAGCTTAGGGGCTAGCGCGTCGGGCACGCAGTATTTT
CASSLGASASGTQYF
>TRBV6-5|TRBD2|NA|17|TRBJ2-2
TGTGCCAGCAGTTACGCCGGACTAGCGGGAGAAACCGGGGAGCTGTTTTTT
CASSYAGLAGETGELFF
>TRBV19|NA|medium-sized|14|TRBJ1-6
TGTGCCACCAAGGACCTAAGCTATAATTCACCCCTCCACTTT
CATKDLSYNSPLHF
>TRBV14|NA|few|13|TRBJ1-1
TGTGCCAGCAGCCAAGATGGGCAGTATGAAGCTTTCTTT
CASSQDGQYEAFF
>TRBV11-2|NA|NA|16|TRBJ1-5
TGTGCCAGCAGCTTAGACCGTCAAGGGAGCAATCAGCCCCAGCATTTT
CASSLDRQGSNQPQHF
>TRBV5-1|NA|NA|15|TRBJ1-3
TGCGCCAGCAGCGAGAGTGCAGGCTCTGGAAACACCATATATTTT
CASSESAGSGNTIYF
>TRBV5-5|TRBD2|many|13|TRBJ2-7
TGTGCCAGCAGCTTGATGACTAGCGGCGAGCAGTACTTC
CASSLMTSGEQYF
>TRBV7-2|NA|NA|13|TRBJ2-7
TGTGCCAGCAGCTTAGATGTCCGGGGCGAGCAGTACTTC
CASSLDVRGEQYF
>TRBV5-1|TRBD1|few|14|TRBJ2-7
TGCGCCAGCAGCAAGGGGGCGGTTACCTACGAGCAGTACTTC
CASSKGAVTYEQYF
>TRBV4-3|TRBD1|NA|18|TRBJ2-6
TGCGCCAGCAGCCATAACGTTGGACAGGGGAATGGGGCCAACGTCCTGACTTTC
CASSHNVGQGNGANVLTF
>TRBV6-1|NA|many|13|TRBJ2-7
TGTGCCAGTAGGGGGGACAGTAGTTACGAGCAGTACTTC
CASRGDSSYEQYF
>TRBV6-1|TRBD1|many|14|TRBJ2-1
TGTGCCAGCAGATTGACAGGGTCCGGGAATGAGCAGTTCTTC
CASRLTGSGNEQFF
>TRBV18|NA|medium-sized|15|TRBJ2-1
TGTGCCAGCTCACCACCACGAACTACTGGAGGTGAGCAGTTCTTC
CASSPPRTTGGEQFF
>TRBV27|TRBD2|medium-sized|14|TRBJ2-7
TGTGCCAGCGGACGAAGCGGGGGGTCCGACGAGCAGTACTTC
CASGRSGGSDEQYF
>TRBV6-1|NA|few|15|TRBJ2-6
TGTGCCAGCAGTGAAGGCGGCTCTGGGGCCAACGTCCTGACTTTC
CASSEGGSGANVLTF
>TRBV5-1|NA|once|15|TRBJ2-5
TGCGCCAGCAGCTTGGACCCGGGAAACCAAGAGACCCAGTACTTC
CASSLDPGNQETQYF
>TRBV6-5|TRBD2|few|18|TRBJ2-7
TGTGCCAGCAGTTACTTGGGACTAGCGGGCGGTAGCTCCTACGAGCAGTACTTC
CASSYLGLAGGSSYEQYF
>TRBV18|NA|few|13|TRBJ1-4
TGTGCCAGCTCACGGGCGGGTAATGAAAAACTGTTTTTT
CASSRAGNEKLFF
>TRBV5-4|NA|NA|16|TRBJ2-3
TGTGCCAGCAGCTTGGGTTTACTAGGGCTCACAGATACGCAGTATTTT
CASSLGLLGLTDTQYF
>TRBV5-4|TRBD2|many|17|TRBJ2-3
TGTGCCAGCAGCCCCGCCGGTAGCGGGGGGCGCACAGATACGCAGTATTTT
CASSPAGSGGRTDTQYF
>TRBV6-5|NA|NA|14|TRBJ2-7
TGTGCCAGCAAGGGGAGCGGATCTTCCTACGAGCAGTACTTC
CASKGSGSSYEQYF
>TRBV27|NA|NA|14|TRBJ2-7
TGTGCCAGCAGTCTGCTCGGCCAGACCTACGAGCAGTACTTC
CASSLLGQTYEQYF
>TRBV12-3/TRBV12-4|TRBD2|medium-sized|13|TRBJ2-1
TGTGCCAGCAGCGGCGGGGGGGTTATGGTTAAGTTCTTC
CASSGGGVMVKFF
>TRBV20-1|NA|NA|11|TRBJ2-5
TGCAGTGCCCTGCCCCAGGAGACCCAGTACTTC
CSALPQETQYF
>TRBV14|NA|few|16|TRBJ2-6
TGTGCCAGCAGTGGCGTTTGGGCCTCTGGGGCCAACGTCCTGACTTTC
CASSGVWASGANVLTF
>TRBV12-3/TRBV12-4|NA|many|15|TRBJ2-5
TGTGCCAGCTGGGGTGGGGACCAGGGATCGGAGACCCAGTACTTC
CASWGGDQGSETQYF
>TRBV27|NA|few|15|TRBJ1-1
TGTGCCAGCAGTGGGGGGGGGGCCCTGAACACTGAAGCTTTCTTT
CASSGGGALNTEAFF
>TRBV6-5|TRBD2|many|18|TRBJ2-3
TGTGCCAGCAGGGGAGGGGAGTGGTGGGCAGAGATAGCGGGTACGCAGTATTTT
CASRGGEWWAEIAGTQYF
>TRBV6-4|TRBD1|few|15|TRBJ1-5
TGTGCCAGCAGTTTGGGCGGGACAGTGGGTCAGCCCCAGCATTTT
CASSLGGTVGQPQHF
>TRBV29-1|NA|medium-sized|12|TRBJ1-2
TGCAGCGTACAGGGCAACTCTAAGGGCTACACCTTC
CSVQGNSKGYTF
>TRBV12-3/TRBV12-4|TRBD2|many|17|TRBJ2-2
TGTGCCAGCAGTTTATACAGGCTAGCGGGAAACACCGGGGAGCTGTTTTTT
CASSLYRLAGNTGELFF
>TRBV20-1|TRBD2|NA|17|TRBJ2-5
TGCAGTGCTCCGGGACTAGCGGGAGTAGCGGGGGCGAAGACCCAGTACTTC
CSAPGLAGVAGAKTQYF
>TRBV12-3/TRBV12-4|NA|few|12|TRBJ2-3
TGTGCCAGCAGTCTCGGCACAGATACGCAGTATTTT
CASSLGTDTQYF
>TRBV6-5|TRBD2|many|15|TRBJ2-7
TGTGCCAGCAGTTACCCTAGCGGGAGCTCCTACGAGCAGTACTTC
CASSYPSGSSYEQYF
>TRBV7-9|NA|NA|14|TRBJ2-7
TGTGCCAGCAGCCACCGGGGAAAGTCCTACGAGCAGTACTTC
CASSHRGKSYEQYF
>TRBV19|TRBD2|many|19|TRBJ2-5
TGTGCCAGTAGCCGTACCCCGCCGGGACTAGCGGTGACCCAAGAGACCCAGTACTTC
CASSRTPPGLAVTQETQYF
>TRBV19|NA|medium-sized|15|TRBJ2-6
TGTGCCACCCAGATCTTGAGGGCTGGGGCCAACGTCCTGACTTTC
CATQILRAGANVLTF
>TRBV5-6|NA|few|12|TRBJ2-7
TGTGCCAGCAGCGCGACAACCTACGAGCAGTACTTC
CASSATTYEQYF
>TRBV6-4|TRBD2|many|15|TRBJ2-3
TGTGCCAGCAGCACTAGCGTTGGTGGCACAGATACGCAGTATTTT
CASSTSVGGTDTQYF
>TRBV12-3/TRBV12-4|NA|medium-sized|13|TRBJ2-2
TGTGCCAGCAGCCTACAGATGCTCGGGGAGCTGTTTTTT
CASSLQMLGELFF
>TRBV24-1|NA|NA|13|TRBJ2-5
TGTGCCACCGGAGCGGCAGGACAAGAGACCCAGTACTTC
CATGAAGQETQYF
>TRBV6-6|NA|few|14|TRBJ1-2
TGTGCCAGCAGACGAGGACAGAATAACTATGGCTACACCTTC
CASRRGQNNYGYTF
>TRBV20-1|NA|NA|11|TRBJ2-2
TGCAGTGCTATAGGTGTGGGGGAGCTGTTTTTT
CSAIGVGELFF
>TRBV15|TRBD1|few|21|TRBJ2-3
TGTGCCACCAGACCGGGACAGGGGGCGTTCATAACTACCCAAAGCACAGATACGCAGTATTTT
CATRPGQGAFITTQSTDTQYF
>TRBV20-1|TRBD1|NA|14|TRBJ2-3
TGCAGTGCTAGCGGACAGGGGGCCACAGATACGCAGTATTTT
CSASGQGATDTQYF
>TRBV5-6|NA|NA|13|TRBJ1-5
TGTGCCAGCAGCTCAGGGACTCGTCAGCCCCAGCATTTT
CASSSGTRQPQHF
>TRBV6-2/TRBV6-3|NA|few|12|TRBJ1-1
TGTGCCACCACAGGACCGAACACTGAAGCTTTCTTT
CATTGPNTEAFF
>TRBV12-3/TRBV12-4|TRBD2|many|20|TRBJ2-5
TGTGCCAGCAGTTCGTCGTCTATGCGGGGGGGCCGGAGAACGCAAGAGACCCAGTACTTC
CASSSSSMRGGRRTQETQYF
>TRBV6-1|NA|few|13|TRBJ1-6
TGTGCCAGCAAAAATGGCCTAGATTCACCCCTCCACTTT
CASKNGLDSPLHF
>TRBV7-2|TRBD2|NA|19|TRBJ2-1
TGTGCCAGCAGCAACAACGAGCGGGGGGCCGGCATCTCCTACAATGAGCAGTTCTTC
CASSNNERGAGISYNEQFF
>TRBV5-1|NA|NA|14|TRBJ1-3
TGCGCCAGCAGCCCTCGGGTCTCTGGAAACACCATATATTTT
CASSPRVSGNTIYF